The entry below gives a single T cell receptor beta chain sequence along with its context. Its cognate antigen is unknown. Other nucleotide sequences in the sample specify the same CDR3. The data derive from a study of shared clonotypes between healthy human individuals. The overall study: Researchers assigned three CD4 naive, three CD4 memory, two CD8 naive and one CD8 memory plate to each donor.

Investigators divided CD4+ cells into CD45RA+ naive and CD45RA-negative memory subsets. Study-wide points: Non-shared clonotypes had lower generation probabilities than those shared by all four donors.

The authors loaded approximately 220 ng DNA, 30,000 to 35,000 T cell genomes, into sorted-subset replicate PCRs. The protocol was immunoSEQ multiplex PCR, while the TCRdb copy is restricted to in-frame clones and leaves out a portion. The data contain roughly 1,500,000 clones, 98% of them singletons. V lost 2 bases, J lost 0 bases, and 8 bases lay in between. Germline V gene sequence: CDR1 SGHTA, CDR2 FQGNSA. The CDR3 sequence is 14 residues long. The sequenced sample consisted of naive CD4+ T cells sorted from blood. The subset was: CD45RA+ positively selected. The chain joins TRBV7-2 to TRBJ2-7, with D perhaps matching TRBD1 or TRBD2 (5 bases each). This clonotype was sampled from a man aged 25-40 years in good health. This CDR3 reads CASSLRDHSYEQYF. The CDR3 coding sequence is TGTGCCAGCAGCTTACGGGACCACTCCTACGAGCAGTACTTC.